One and the same sample provided the 27 T cell receptor beta chains below, sequenced in a study of blood T cell repertoires in COVID-19. Some clones are missing from TCRdb's copy, which holds only in-frame ones; the method was immunoSEQ multiplex PCR. The table records around 500,000 clones, approximately 85% of them present only once. The sequenced sample consisted of peripheral blood. Every receptor here comes from a human donor in a cohort sampled during active COVID-19.

The chain recombines TRBV7-8 with TRBJ1-3, with D possibly matching TRBD1 (6 bases). From germline, CDR1 is SGHVS and CDR2 FQNEAQ. V shed 5 bases and J shed 6 bases, with 14 bases lying between them. The CDR3 consists of 14 residues. The CDR3 here is CASSPDRRKNTIYF. The CDR3 region has the DNA TGTGCCAGCAGCCCAGACAGGAGAAAAAACACCATATATTTT.

The chain links TRBV7-2 to TRBJ2-7; possibly TRBD1 for D (6 bases). Germline assignment: CDR1 SGHTA and CDR2 FQGNSA. The V end was cut by 0 bases, the J end by 3 bases, with 12 bases between. The CDR3 loop spans 15 amino acids. CDR3 bases: TGTGCCAGCAGCTTAGCGGGGGCCAGAAGCTACGAGCAGTACTTC. It translates to CASSLAGARSYEQYF.

This chain joins TRBV5-4 and TRBJ2-3; 9 bases are a match to TRBD2. V gave up 4 bases and J gave up 4 bases; unmatched junction bases: 4. The CDR3 has 14 residues. Germline values: CDR1 SGHNT, CDR2 YYREEE (reference sequence). CDR3 nucleotide sequence: TGTGCCAGCAGCCTAGCGGGACCTCCAGATACGCAGTATTTT. Its translation is CASSLAGPPDTQYF.

The CDR3 nucleotides are TGTGCCAGCAGCTTAGCAGGAGGGGGCGGGACTGAAGCTTTCTTT. It codes for CASSLAGGGGTEAFF. This chain joins TRBV11-2 and TRBJ1-1; 7 nucleotides match TRBD1. The V gene end was trimmed by 1 base and the J gene end by 5 bases; junction bases not matched to a gene: 7. CDR3 size: 15 residues. CDR1 is SGHAT, CDR2 FQNNGV, per germline. Based on the CDR3 plus reference TRBV11-2 and TRBJ1-1, the full variable domain is EAGVAQSPRYKIIEKRQSVAFWCNPISGHATLYWYQQILGQGPKLLIQFQNNGVVDDSQLPKDRFSAERLKGVDSTLKIQPAKLEDSAVYLCASSLAGGGGTEAFFGQGTRLTVV.

In its sample, this clone was seen once. For the CDR3, the DNA is TGTGCCAGCAGCTCCCCCCGGGGCAGGGGGGACACCGGGGAGCTGTTTTTT. Its translation is CASSSPRGRGDTGELFF. This chain joins TRBV7-2 and TRBJ2-2; the D gene is possibly TRBD1 (7 bases). Germline CDR1 SGHTA, CDR2 FQGNSA. Between the trimmed V and J ends, which lost 4 bases and 3 bases, there was a span of 18 bases. This CDR3 spans 17 amino acids.

The chain uses TRBV4-3 and TRBJ2-7; 9 bases are shared with TRBD2. The V segment lost 4 bases and the J segment 1 base; nucleotides outside the gene matches: 5. CDR1 and CDR2 from the germline V gene are LGHNA and YSLEER. CDR3 length: 15 residues. The CDR3 nucleotides are TGCGCCAGCAGCCTGTCGACTAGCGGTTCCTACGAGCAGTACTTC. Protein product: CASSLSTSGSYEQYF.

This sequence joins TRBV10-1 and TRBJ2-3, with D maybe TRBD2 (5 bases). V lost 4 bases and J 3 bases, leaving 29 bases between the germline ends. The CDR3 has 20 amino acids. The V gene's germline CDR1 is WNHNN and CDR2 SYGVQD (reference sequence). CDR3 in DNA: TGCGCCAGCAGTGGGACGGACTCCTCTTGGGAAGGGATAAGGACAGATACGCAGTATTTT. Amino acids: CASSGTDSSWEGIRTDTQYF.

The chain recombines TRBV7-3 with TRBJ1-1; D perhaps matches TRBD1 (5 bases). This CDR3 comprises 15 residues. CDR1 SGHTA and CDR2 FQGTGA come from the germline V gene. V was cut by 4 bases and J by 0 bases, with 12 bases left in between. The CDR3 DNA reads as TGTGCCAGCAGCTCAAACAGGTTGATGAACACTGAAGCTTTCTTT. Protein sequence: CASSSNRLMNTEAFF. The whole variable domain, remainder taken from reference TRBV7-3 and TRBJ1-1, is GAGVSQTPSNKVTEKGKYVELRCDPISGHTALYWYRQSLGQGPEFLIYFQGTGAADDSGLPNDRFFAVRPEGSVSTLKIQRTERGDSAVYLCASSSNRLMNTEAFFGQGTRLTVV.

The chain is built from TRBV6-5 and TRBJ1-5, with D perhaps matching TRBD1 (6 bases). The germline V gene encodes CDR1 MNHEY and CDR2 SVGAGI. The CDR3 runs to 14 residues. V shed 7 bases and J shed 0 bases, with 10 bases lying between them. Written as DNA, the CDR3 is TGTGCCAGCAAACAGGGACATAGCAATCAGCCCCAGCATTTT. It yields the protein CASKQGHSNQPQHF.

The J gene is TRBJ2-7, the V gene TRBV2; 9 positions agree with TRBD2. Per germline, CDR1 SNHLY and CDR2 FYNNEI. The CDR3 covers 15 residues. V trimming: 1 base; J trimming: 0 bases; junction bases outside the gene matches: 1. The CDR3 nucleotides are TGTGCCAGCAGTGAAGAACTAGCGGGCTCCTACGAGCAGTACTTC. Translating gives CASSEELAGSYEQYF.

The rearrangement uses TRBV11-2 and TRBJ1-1; 9 positions match TRBD1. The trim removed 4 bases at V and 4 bases at J, leaving 10 bases unmatched. The CDR3 is 16 amino acids. From germline, CDR1 is SGHAT and CDR2 FQNNGV. The DNA of the CDR3 is TGTGCCAGCAGCTCTCCCACAGGGGGCGCGTTCACTGAAGCTTTCTTT. Translation gives CASSSPTGGAFTEAFF.

This rearrangement joins TRBV7-8 to TRBJ2-1, with D perhaps TRBD1 (6 bases). CDR3 length equals 13 residues. Trimming removed 5 bases at V and 4 bases at J, with 9 bases between. Germline V gene sequence: CDR1 SGHVS, CDR2 FQNEAQ. The CDR3 DNA reads TGTGCCAGCAGCCCGGGACAATACAATGAGCAGTTCTTC. This encodes CASSPGQYNEQFF.

The V call is TRBV3-1 (or the pseudogene TRBV3-2), the J call TRBJ2-3, with TRBD1 matching 10 bases. Looked up from germline, CDR1 is LGHDT and CDR2 is YNNKEL (reference sequence). The CDR3 runs 17 residues. V trimming: 3 bases; J trimming: 4 bases; junction bases outside the gene matches: 10. CDR3 sequence reads: CASSHPTGGERADTQYF. In DNA form, the CDR3 reads TGTGCCAGCAGCCACCCGACAGGGGGCGAGCGGGCAGATACGCAGTATTTT.

The gene calls are TRBV7-8 and TRBJ1-5; 8 bases map to TRBD1. V trimming: 4 bases; J trimming: 4 bases; junction bases outside the gene matches: 6. Germline CDR1 reads SGHVS; CDR2 reads FQNEAQ. This CDR3 contains 15 residues. This chain's CDR3 is CASSSQGAGNQPQHF. For the CDR3, the DNA is TGTGCCAGCAGCTCGCAGGGGGCTGGGAATCAGCCCCAGCATTTT.

DNA for the CDR3: TGTGCCAGCAGTAGCCGGGACAGTGGGAATGAAAAACTGTTTTTT. Protein product: CASSSRDSGNEKLFF. The chain is built from TRBV6-2 or TRBV6-3 and TRBJ1-4; 7 bases map to TRBD1. V dropped 5 bases and J dropped 5; count of bases not matched to a gene: 8. The germline V gene encodes CDR1 MNHEY and CDR2 SVGEGT. The CDR3 runs to 15 residues.

This clone was seen only a few times. The J gene is TRBJ1-5, the V gene TRBV2, with a possible D match to TRBD1 (5 bases). The CDR3 sequence is 15 residues long. The V gene's germline CDR1 is SNHLY and CDR2 FYNNEI. V gave up 4 bases and J gave up 1 base, with 11 bases separating them. CDR3 in amino acids: CASSGWGGSNQPQHF. The CDR3 DNA reads TGTGCCAGCAGTGGATGGGGGGGGAGCAATCAGCCCCAGCATTTT. Filled out from reference TRBV2 and TRBJ1-5, the complete variable domain reads EPEVTQTPSHQVTQMGQEVILRCVPISNHLYFYWYRQILGQKVEFLVSFYNNEISEKSEIFDDQFSVERPDGSNFTLKIRSTKLEDSAMYFCASSGWGGSNQPQHFGDGTRLSIL.

The chain joins TRBV5-7 to TRBJ1-5; 7 bases match TRBD1. TRBV5-7 is reported as an ORF; its role is uncertain. V was clipped by 4 bases and J by 6 bases; unmatched bases: 19. This CDR3 is 18 amino acids long. The DNA for the CDR3 is TGTGCCAGCAGCCCATCCCGACAGGGTGCATTATCCTTTCAGCCCCAGCATTTT. It codes for CASSPSRQGALSFQPQHF.

V usage is TRBV4-2 and J usage is TRBJ2-7; the match to TRBD2 covers 8 bases. Germline V gives CDR1 LGHNA, CDR2 YNFKEQ. This CDR3 has 17 residues. Trimming removed 4 bases from V and 2 bases from J; junction bases left unmatched: 13. CDR3 loop: CASSPAVELAGTYEQYF. CDR3 in DNA: TGTGCCAGCAGCCCCGCCGTTGAGTTAGCGGGAACCTACGAGCAGTACTTC.

The V gene is TRBV18, the J gene TRBJ2-5; 7 bases fit TRBD1. Losses at the gene ends were 2 bases for V and 5 bases for J; bases not matched to a gene: 17. Germline CDR1 reads KGHSH; CDR2 reads LQKENI. This CDR3 is 18 amino acids long. The CDR3 loop reads CASSPLVSGGQAPETQYF. The CDR3 DNA reads as TGTGCCAGCTCACCATTGGTCTCGGGCGGACAGGCCCCCGAGACCCAGTACTTC.

The chain carries TRBV12-3 or TRBV12-4 and TRBJ2-4, with a tentative D call TRBD1 (5 bases). Between the trimmed V and J ends, which lost 6 bases and 3 bases, there was a span of 9 bases. This CDR3 contains 13 residues. The CDR3 coding sequence is TGTGCCAGCAGGGGGCAAAGCAAAAACATTCAGTACTTC. Translating gives CASRGQSKNIQYF.

V is TRBV7-9 and J is TRBJ1-6, with unresolved D. The germline V and J ends were trimmed by 5 bases and 0 bases, with 23 bases remaining between them. CDR1 SEHNR and CDR2 FQNEAQ come from the germline V gene (reference sequence). This CDR3 comprises 20 residues. DNA of the CDR3: TGTGCCAGCAGCACCGCCCCAGGCGACAACCGGCACTCCTATAATTCACCCCTCCACTTT. Protein product: CASSTAPGDNRHSYNSPLHF. The variable domain in full, with the rest retrieved from reference TRBV7-9 and TRBJ1-6, is DTGVSQNPRHKITKRGQNVTFRCDPISEHNRLYWYRQTLGQGPEFLTYFQNEAQLEKSRLLSDRFSAERPKGSFSTLEIQRTEQGDSAMYLCASSTAPGDNRHSYNSPLHFGNGTRLTVT.

This sequence joins TRBV19 and TRBJ1-1; 7 bases map to TRBD1. The V gene end was trimmed by 5 bases and the J gene end by 1 base; junction bases not matched to a gene: 4. The CDR3 spans 14 residues. Germline V CDR1 and CDR2: LNHDA, SQIVND (reference sequence). CDR3 residues: CASSFRDRNTEAFF. Here the CDR3 DNA reads TGTGCCAGTAGTTTCCGGGACAGGAACACTGAAGCTTTCTTT.

This chain uses TRBV20-1 with TRBJ1-1; TRBD1 might be the D (6 bases). The CDR3 covers 10 residues. Germline CDR1 is DFQATT and CDR2 is SNEGSKA (reference sequence). CDR3 DNA: TGCAGCATTGACAGGCACGAAGCTTTCTTT. It encodes CSIDRHEAFF.

V is TRBV6-2 or TRBV6-3 and J is TRBJ2-7, with D perhaps TRBD1 (5 bases). Trimming took off 5 bases at V and 2 bases at J, with 13 bases between the two ends. This CDR3 has 14 amino acids. Looked up from germline, CDR1 is MNHEY and CDR2 is SVGEGT. The CDR3 protein is CASSLQGWAYEQYF. The DNA for the CDR3 is TGTGCCAGCAGTCTTCAGGGTTGGGCCTACGAGCAGTACTTC.

The V call is TRBV7-2, the J call TRBJ1-1, with D hard to call. The V and J ends lost 4 bases and 2 bases respectively, with 14 bases between them. CDR1 and CDR2 (germline): SGHTA, FQGNSA. CDR3 size: 15 residues. The CDR3 loop is CASSWRIAGNTEAFF. The CDR3 DNA sequence: TGTGCCAGCAGCTGGCGCATCGCGGGAAACACTGAAGCTTTCTTT.

Here the CDR3 reads CASSIGASGPPRGTQYF. The CDR3 DNA is TGTGCCAGTAGTATCGGGGCTAGCGGCCCACCGAGGGGGACCCAGTACTTC. The J gene is TRBJ2-5, the V gene TRBV19; 7 positions match TRBD2. This CDR3 has 17 amino acids. The V gene end was trimmed by 3 bases and the J gene end by 7 bases; junction bases not matched to a gene: 17. Germline V CDR1 and CDR2: LNHDA, SQIVND (reference sequence).

The chain carries TRBV10-2 and TRBJ2-7; 11 bases agree with TRBD2. The CDR3 sequence is 13 residues long. Losses at the gene ends were 8 bases for V and 3 bases for J; bases not matched to a gene: 3. Per the germline V gene, CDR1 is WSHSY and CDR2 is SAAADI. The CDR3 nucleotides are TGCGCCAGCTCGGGGACTAGCGGCTACGAGCAGTACTTC. Its protein product is CASSGTSGYEQYF.